The subject of this entry is one T cell receptor (beta chain). This entry belongs to a study of shared clonotypes between healthy human individuals. Looking at the study overall: Each donor's CD8 memory used one plate, CD8 naive two, each CD4 subset three.

This CDR3 spans 17 amino acids. Germline V gene sequence: CDR1 MGHRA, CDR2 YSYEKL. With 3 bases removed from V and 0 bases from J, the gap between germline ends came to 15 bases. TCRdb keeps only in-frame clones here, not all; method: immunoSEQ multiplex PCR. The table includes roughly 2 million clones, 85% to 95% detected once. The rearrangement links TRBV4-1 to TRBJ1-5; tentative D call: TRBD1 (6 bases). The TCR was taken from a man between 18 and 29 years old in good health. Material for sequencing was naive CD4+ T cells sorted from blood. Subset: CD45RA+ positively selected. The CDR3 nucleotides read TGCGCCAGCAGCCACGCCGACAGGAGAAATAGCAATCAGCCCCAGCATTTT. It specifies CASSHADRRNSNQPQHF.